A single sample gave rise to the 6 T cell receptor beta chains below, sequenced in a study of shared clonotypes between healthy human individuals. Terminally differentiated effector memory CD45RA+ cells were left out of the naive CD8 fraction, which was CD45RO-negative and positively selected for CCR7. Profiled with immunoSEQ multiplex PCR; TCRdb holds only in-frame clones, not every one. The table lists around 2,000,000 clones, just under 95% of them singletons. Sequencing was performed on naive CD8+ T cells sorted from blood. All receptors come from a man aged 18 to 30 in good health.

This clone has just one count. The chain employs TRBV29-1 and TRBJ2-7, with a possible D match to TRBD1 (5 bases). The CDR3 is made up of 12 amino acids. V lost 6 bases and J lost 5, with 14 bases in between. The germline CDR1 and CDR2 sequences are SQVTM and ANQGSEA. As DNA, the CDR3 is TGCAGCGTAGGTGGGGCCAGCCACGAGCAGTACTTC. It is translated as CSVGGASHEQYF.

The V and J genes are TRBV28 and TRBJ1-1; D gene uncertain. In germline, CDR1 is MDHEN, CDR2 SYDVKM. V shed 7 bases and J shed 0 bases, with 9 bases lying between them. CDR3 length equals 13 residues. DNA for the CDR3: TGTGCCAGCAAGGGAGGAATGAACACTGAAGCTTTCTTT. This codes for CASKGGMNTEAFF.

The chain joins TRBV6-5 to TRBJ2-1; D remains unclear. V lost 0 bases, J lost 13 bases, and 16 bases lay in between. This CDR3 is built from 14 residues. CDR1 is MNHEY and CDR2 is SVGAGI in the germline V gene. CDR3 DNA sequence: TGTGCCAGCAGTTACTCGATTAGAGACTTACCTCAGTTCTTC. Amino acid sequence: CASSYSIRDLPQFF.

The V and J genes are TRBV21-1 and TRBJ2-7; the table's D gene call, TRBD1, was not cross checked with the DNA. TRBV21-1 is a pseudogene. CDR3 length: 14 amino acids. The CDR3: CASSKQGHPYEQYF. CDR3 coding DNA: TGTGCCAGCAGCAAACAGGGGCACCCCTACGAGCAGTACTTC.

This clone appeared a single time. The chain recombines TRBV5-6 with TRBJ1-4, with D perhaps TRBD1 (5 bases). Germline CDR1 is SGHDT and CDR2 is YYEEEE. The CDR3 covers 12 residues. Trimming left V 0 bases short and J 10 bases short, with 7 bases between. CDR3: CASSLGGVKLFF. The CDR3 DNA sequence: TGTGCCAGCAGCTTGGGAGGGGTAAAACTGTTTTTT.

The V and J genes are TRBV5-5 and TRBJ1-2; D gene uncertain. The CDR3 has 13 residues. Germline V CDR1 and CDR2: SGHKS, YYEKEE (reference sequence). The germline V and J ends were trimmed by 2 bases and 8 bases, with 13 bases remaining between them. The CDR3 loop is CASSFPEQRGYTF. The CDR3 DNA is TGTGCCAGCAGCTTCCCCGAACAAAGGGGCTACACCTTC.